This T cell receptor (beta chain) is drawn from a study of shared clonotypes between healthy human individuals (TCRdb year 2020). As for the study more broadly: A few men and a couple of women, aged 18 to 49 years, made up the cohort. For each donor, CD4 naive and CD4 memory were each run on three plates, CD8 naive on two plates, and CD8 memory on one plate. The study deeply sequenced blood TCR repertoires of five healthy adults to estimate repertoire size and the extent of clonotype sharing between individuals. Different laboratories and diverse techniques were used to prepare libraries and sequence TCR repertoires, to increase sequencing depth and limit assay-specific biases. Each donor's leukapheresis produced roughly between roughly 0.85 and 9.5 billion PBMCs.

Remarks on this clone: The clone's antigen remains unknown. Nothing much larger sits one base from this clone, and base qualities are not available.

The junction shows trimming of 7 bases on V and 5 bases on J, plus 18 bases between the germline ends. The CDR3 starts with the cysteine, ends with the phenylalanine, and has 15 residues. Solely the CDR3 DNA is kept, with 45 bases framed from the first base. Reading the germline V gene (reference sequence) gives CDR1 MNHNY and CDR2 SVGAGI. Using the deep immunoSEQ assay, multiplex PCR amplified TCR CDR3 regions from genomic DNA. Extracted genomic DNA from each cell subset was spread evenly across all wells of several immunoSEQ 96-well plates, with each plate serving as a replicate. Each replicate PCR for sorted subsets received around 0.2 ug genomic DNA, equal to tens of thousands of T cell genomes. Purified libraries were measured with a Qubit 3.0 fluorometer, size-checked on a Bioanalyzer 2100, and measured again with the KAPA Library Quantification kit. Every immunoSEQ 96-well plate was sequenced on a dedicated single-read 150-cycle Illumina NextSeq 550 flow cell. The authors' analysis ran thus. Because the immunoSEQ output included only junctional sequences and no quality scores, the filtering could not be the same as the filtering used for full-length reads. To assign V/J genes and CDR3, sequences were annotated against IMGT germline references using PyIR, a Python wrapper for IgBLAST v1.9. Reads were filtered out if the reads had weak V/J assignments (E-value above 1e-6), no CDR3, stop codons, out-of-frame junctions, or ambiguous translated residues. A V3J clonotype was defined by an identical inferred V gene, J gene, and CDR3 amino acid sequence. Percentage overlap between repertoires was computed as shared unique clonotypes divided by the size of the smaller repertoire. Three approaches were used to assess repertoire richness: RTK rarefaction, the Chao1 estimator, and Recon v2.1 estimates of unobserved clonotypes. Generation probabilities were computed with OLGA for all TCRbeta clonotypes obtained by the gDNA method from several donors. TCRdb retrieved this table from immuneACCESS and kept in-frame rearrangements only. Not all clones are present; in checked studies, unresolved V genes account for under half, and no reason is known for the remainder. V, J and clone size reflect that table, while D and trimming were determined from the DNA. The sample yields more than 200,000 clones; 65% were counted once. Around 10% of the sample comes from the top ten.

Results the study describes overall, beyond this receptor: Pairwise subsampling indicated that sequencing depth was expected to affect the degree of clonotype sharing among donors. Sampling was restricted to blood, and TCR repertoires in tissues likely differ from the TCR repertoires found in blood. Sharing across a handful of donors was observed for approximately 5% of naive CD4, under 4% of naive CD8, about 2.5% of memory CD4, and roughly 0.4% of memory CD8 clonotypes. The genetic and exposure-history diversity represented was limited by the small number of donors. Even with the large sequencing depth, rarefaction of the sorted-subset datasets indicated that sequencing was incomplete. Estimated clonotype richness was generally larger for naive than for memory subsets. Clonotypes shared by all four sorted-subset donors showed higher generation probabilities than non-shared clonotypes.

The donors were healthy, HIV-negative adults who had no recently reported acute infections or vaccinations. Every donor was a Caucasian adult residing in Nashville, Tennessee, USA. CD4+ T cells were enriched by magnetic negative selection, after which naive cells were positively selected on CD45RA and the negative fraction was taken as the memory subset. After blood collection by leukapheresis, PBMCs were isolated using Ficoll-Histopaque density gradient centrifugation and then cryopreserved in the vapor phase of liquid nitrogen. Analytical flow cytometry was used to check the purity and quantity of every magnetically sorted T cell population. Genomic DNA was isolated from each sorted fraction and quantified by UV absorbance on a Nanodrop 2000c.

Material: memory CD4+ T cells sorted from blood. Explained via the paper, the cell subset or site label denotes: CD45RA-negative fraction. The receptor comes from a man younger than 45 in good health. The sequence is built from TRBV6-6 and TRBJ2-1, with the D gene call left open. The sequence in DNA is TGTGCCAGCACCAACCCAGGTCCCGCTAACAATGAGCAGTTCTTC. The translation is CASTNPGPANNEQFF.